Following are 12 T cell receptor beta chains from one sample sequenced in a study of blood T cells in healthy people across ages. Next came a second PCR, run for roughly 6 to 11 cycles, which used a sample-barcoded 5' primer along with a J-beta primer mix. TCRdb reanalysed the 5' RACE reads using MiXCR and keeps one entry per CDR3 protein. The table shows hundreds of thousands of distinct CDR3 sequences, with roughly 60% occurring only once. Sequencing was performed on blood. These receptors were taken from a man aged 25-40 years in good health.

The chain employs TRBV6-5 and TRBJ2-1; D is uncertain. Germline V gene lookup returns CDR1 MNHEY and CDR2 SVGAGI. CDR3 length: 16 amino acids. The V end was cut by 0 bases, the J end by 5 bases, with 14 bases between. The CDR3 bases are TGTGCCAGCAGTTACTCAGGGCCTGCTGCGGACAATGAGCAGTTCTTC. Translation: CASSYSGPAADNEQFF.

The rearrangement uses TRBV20-1 and TRBJ2-4; possibly TRBD1 for D (5 bases). The CDR3 extends over 15 amino acids. Trimming stripped 0 bases from V and 0 bases from J, with 9 bases between. Germline loops: CDR1 DFQATT, CDR2 SNEGSKA (reference sequence). The CDR3 sequence: CSAREGQGAKNIQYF. Here the CDR3 DNA reads TGCAGTGCTAGAGAGGGGCAAGGAGCCAAAAACATTCAGTACTTC.

In the case of this clonotype: No DNA is shown, since the ends of the CDR3 on it are uncertain; the CDR3 is the one TCRdb lists. This chain links TRBV12-3 or TRBV12-4 with TRBJ1-5. From its first to its last residue, the CDR3 has 23 amino acids. The CDR3 here is CASSFGGAGDTQYFGPGNQPQHF.

The chain recombines TRBV5-6 with TRBJ1-6, with 7 bases lining up with TRBD1. V lost 2 bases, J lost 4 bases, and 15 bases stayed unmatched. This CDR3 is 19 amino acids long. Germline V gives CDR1 SGHDT, CDR2 YYEEEE. CDR3 sequence reads: CASSLLQGTHRRYNSPLHF. The CDR3, as DNA: TGTGCCAGCAGCTTACTACAGGGGACCCACCGAAGATATAATTCACCCCTCCACTTT.

The chain links TRBV7-8 to TRBJ1-1; 7 bases are shared with TRBD1. This CDR3 is built from 15 residues. J gave up 3 bases and V 3 bases, and 7 bases lay outside the gene matches. CDR1 SGHVS and CDR2 FQNEAQ come from the germline V gene. CDR3 in DNA: TGTGCCAGCAGCTTGAACAGGGGCGGGGACACTGAAGCTTTCTTT. Its translation is CASSLNRGGDTEAFF.

This clonotype has just a few counts. This chain joins TRBV7-9 and TRBJ2-7; D is perhaps TRBD2 (5 bases). V lost 5 bases to trimming and J lost 4 bases, with 15 bases between them. The germline gives CDR1 SEHNR, CDR2 FQNEAQ (reference sequence). This CDR3 contains 14 residues. The CDR3 nucleotides are TGTGCCAGCAGCCCAGAGAGCGGTCCTTACGAGCAGTACTTC. It specifies CASSPESGPYEQYF.

This chain uses TRBV3-1 with TRBJ2-1; D remains ambiguous. Germline CDR1 reads LGHDT; CDR2 reads YNNKEL (reference sequence). Trimming left V 1 base short and J 4 bases short, with 14 bases between. The CDR3 loop spans 16 amino acids. CDR3 sequence reads: CASSQVMAALYNEQFF. As DNA, the CDR3 is TGTGCCAGCAGCCAAGTAATGGCAGCACTTTACAATGAGCAGTTCTTC.

Regarding this clonotype: One junction end disagrees with the germline gene, perhaps due to a read error. J is TRBJ1-2 and V is TRBV7-2; D remains unclear. This CDR3 comprises 14 residues. Germline V lookup: CDR1 SGHTA, CDR2 FQGNSA. This CDR3 reads CASSLGGGNYGYIF. The CDR3 DNA follows: TGTGCCAGCAGCTTAGGGGGTGGTAACTATGGCTACATCTTC.

A few counts support this clonotype. The chain recombines TRBV20-1 with TRBJ2-4; no firm D call. The CDR3 runs to 14 residues. V lost 3 bases to trimming and J lost 6 bases, with 15 bases between them. The germline gives CDR1 DFQATT, CDR2 SNEGSKA (reference sequence). CDR3: CSASVNYLLNIQYF. CDR3 DNA sequence: TGCAGTGCTAGTGTTAACTACCTATTAAACATTCAGTACTTC.

The CDR3: CASSTRLAGGHTQYF. CDR3 DNA: TGTGCCAGCAGCACCCGACTAGCGGGAGGCCATACGCAGTATTTT. The V and J genes are TRBV7-2 and TRBJ2-3; 13 positions match TRBD2. V shed 5 bases and J 7 bases; nucleotides not matched to a gene: 6. The CDR3 has 15 residues. Germline V gene data show CDR1 as SGHTA and CDR2 as FQGNSA.

V and J are TRBV7-9 and TRBJ2-5; 9 bases match TRBD2. Germline trimming cut 5 bases from V and 6 bases from J; bases unmatched to any gene: 7. This CDR3 has 14 amino acids. The V gene's germline CDR1 is SEHNR and CDR2 FQNEAQ (reference sequence). CDR3 in amino acids: CASSAEAGGKTQYF. The CDR3 DNA follows: TGTGCCAGCAGCGCGGAAGCGGGGGGAAAGACCCAGTACTTC.

The J gene is TRBJ2-1, the V gene TRBV28; D is undetermined. Germline V gene data show CDR1 as MDHEN and CDR2 as SYDVKM. Trimming removed 6 bases from V and 6 bases from J, with 3 bases in between. There are 10 residues in the CDR3. CDR3 amino acids: CASRSNEQFF. CDR3 DNA sequence: TGTGCCAGCAGAAGCAATGAGCAGTTCTTC.